These T cell receptor beta chains were read from a single sample in a study of shared clonotypes between healthy human individuals. Data came from immunoSEQ multiplex PCR; TCRdb stores just in-frame clones and leaves some out. The sample holds 2.5 million or so clones; just over 90% are singletons and the top ten take roughly 0.15%. The specimen was naive CD4+ T cells sorted from blood. The receptors shown here come from a man aged 18 to 35 in good health. Each CDR3 is given without its conserved first and last residue. The order of the fields is J gene, V gene, CDR3 length, CDR3 protein.

j_gene: TRBJ1-4
v_gene: TRBV2
len: 14
CDR3aa: ASTRTDPRGNEKLF

j_gene: TRBJ2-2
v_gene: TRBV18
len: 13
CDR3aa: ASKRDGANTGELF

j_gene: TRBJ1-4
v_gene: TRBV7-6
len: 12
CDR3aa: ASSLGVVREKLF

j_gene: TRBJ1-1
v_gene: TRBV7-9
len: 11
CDR3aa: ASSSTGITEAF

j_gene: TRBJ2-5
v_gene: TRBV30
len: 14
CDR3aa: AWSTPLRRAGETQY

j_gene: TRBJ2-1
v_gene: TRBV4-1
len: 14
CDR3aa: ASSQVEGASYNEQF

j_gene: TRBJ1-1
v_gene: TRBV2
len: 9
CDR3aa: ASRPGQKAF

j_gene: TRBJ2-7
v_gene: TRBV10-1
len: 12
CDR3aa: ASSRGTEPHEQY

j_gene: TRBJ1-2
v_gene: TRBV6-5
len: 12
CDR3aa: ASSLTARDYGYT

j_gene: TRBJ1-4
v_gene: TRBV2
len: 12
CDR3aa: ASKEEGRNEKLF

j_gene: TRBJ1-3
v_gene: TRBV7-2
len: 13
CDR3aa: ASRRDRGTGNTIY

j_gene: TRBJ1-1
v_gene: TRBV10-3
len: 11
CDR3aa: AIGDIANTEAF

j_gene: TRBJ2-5
v_gene: TRBV18
len: 13
CDR3aa: ASSARTGGLETQY

j_gene: TRBJ2-7
v_gene: TRBV5-4
len: 11
CDR3aa: ASSIATGHEQY

j_gene: TRBJ1-2
v_gene: TRBV7-9
len: 13
CDR3aa: ASSSVVGQRDGYT

j_gene: TRBJ1-3
v_gene: TRBV28
len: 13
CDR3aa: ASSSQQGSGNTIY

j_gene: TRBJ2-1
v_gene: TRBV10-2
len: 13
CDR3aa: ASSDGLAGHNEQF

j_gene: TRBJ1-3
v_gene: TRBV19
len: 12
CDR3aa: ASSRQPNGNTIY

j_gene: TRBJ2-1
v_gene: TRBV25-1
len: 14
CDR3aa: ASSEGRQDWHNEQF

j_gene: TRBJ1-3
v_gene: TRBV2
len: 13
CDR3aa: ASRPQGLTGNTIY

j_gene: TRBJ2-7
v_gene: TRBV18
len: 10
CDR3aa: ASSPGTYEQY

j_gene: TRBJ2-5
v_gene: TRBV21-1
len: 14
CDR3aa: ASSKASRQGGETQY

j_gene: TRBJ2-7
v_gene: TRBV7-9
len: 12
CDR3aa: ASSSGHSSYEQY

j_gene: TRBJ1-6
v_gene: TRBV19
len: 16
CDR3aa: ASSMGLQRGTYNSPLH

j_gene: TRBJ1-1
v_gene: TRBV2
len: 11
CDR3aa: ASSEEGFTEAF

j_gene: TRBJ1-3
v_gene: TRBV7-2
len: 12
CDR3aa: ASSLTGFGNTIY

j_gene: TRBJ1-1
v_gene: TRBV5-8
len: 12
CDR3aa: ASSLRQGFTEAF

j_gene: TRBJ2-1
v_gene: TRBV6-1
len: 13
CDR3aa: ASSAPLMAYNEQF

j_gene: TRBJ2-7
v_gene: TRBV5-1
len: 12
CDR3aa: ASSLTVLAYEQY

j_gene: TRBJ2-2
v_gene: TRBV27
len: 10
CDR3aa: ASKDDTGELF

j_gene: TRBJ1-2
v_gene: TRBV5-1
len: 13
CDR3aa: ASSPGQGVDYGYT